This T cell receptor beta chain was sequenced in a study of CD8 T cells in Susac syndrome. cDNA came from around 0.5 to 1 ug RNA primed by random hexamers. TCRdb itself ran the immunoSEQ multiplex PCR reads through MiXCR, one entry per CDR3 protein. The sample carries approximately 200,000 distinct CDR3 sequences, roughly 94% recorded once. Those who served as multiple sclerosis controls were treatment-naive patients with stable or active relapsing-remitting disease. V shed 0 bases and J shed 6 bases, with 11 bases lying between them. CDR1 is GTSNPN and CDR2 is SVGIG in the germline V gene (reference sequence). The CDR3 contains 13 residues.

This TCR derives from a human donor with multiple sclerosis. The V gene is TRBV30, the J gene TRBJ1-2; D is ambiguous. Sequenced material: CD4+ T cells from PBMCs. The CDR3: CAWSVQWAHGYTF. The CDR3 DNA follows: TGTGCCTGGAGTGTACAATGGGCCCATGGCTACACCTTC.